Below, 16 T cell receptor beta chains from the same sample are listed, as sequenced in a study of T cells after yellow fever vaccination. TCRdb ran MiXCR on the 5' RACE reads and lists one entry per CDR3 protein. This sample yields roughly 85,000 distinct CDR3 sequences, of which roughly 13% are seen a single time; under 30% belongs to the top ten. Here the sequenced sample was CD8+ T cells not binding an NS4B(214-222) dextramer, sorted from PBMCs, taken roughly 23 days after the first yellow fever vaccination. Receptor source: a man between 18 and 29 years old who received the YFV17D yellow fever vaccine.

The chain has TRBV7-9 and TRBJ1-6, with D perhaps matching TRBD1 (6 bases). The CDR3 runs to 14 residues. Germline-derived CDR1 and CDR2 are SEHNR and FQNEAQ (reference sequence). V gave up 2 bases and J gave up 8 bases, with 10 bases separating them. The DNA of the CDR3 is TGTGCCAGCAGCTTAAACAGGGACGATTCACCCCTCCACTTT. This codes for CASSLNRDDSPLHF.

This clonotype was recorded at least ten times. The chain uses TRBV27 and TRBJ2-7, with 10 positions matching TRBD1. CDR1 is MNHEY, CDR2 SMNVEV, per germline (reference sequence). CDR3 size: 15 residues. Losses at the gene ends were 3 bases for V and 3 bases for J; bases not matched to a gene: 5. DNA for the CDR3: TGTGCCAGCAGTTTGTCCGGGACAGGGGTCTACGAGCAGTACTTC. As protein: CASSLSGTGVYEQYF.

In its sample, this clonotype was seen a few times. The V call is TRBV12-3 or TRBV12-4, the J call TRBJ1-4; D is ambiguous. The V end lost 7 bases, the J end lost 1 base, and 10 bases lay between the germline ends. The CDR3 covers 14 residues. The CDR3 coding sequence is TGTGCCAGCATGAAGGAAGGAACTAATGAAAAACTGTTTTTT. Protein: CASMKEGTNEKLFF.

The CDR3 DNA is TGTGCCAGCAGATACGCAGGGACCAACTACGAGCTGTACGTC. This gives the protein CASRYAGTNYELYV. The chain combines TRBV5-6 with TRBJ2-7; the D gene could be TRBD1 or TRBD2 (5 bases each). The CDR3 runs 14 residues. Germline CDR1 is SGHDT and CDR2 is YYEEEE.

This clonotype was counted a few times. This chain joins TRBV6-4 and TRBJ2-1; maybe TRBD2 (7 bases). V was cut by 4 bases and J by 12 bases, with 16 bases left in between. CDR3 length equals 13 residues. The germline V gene encodes CDR1 MRHNA and CDR2 SNTAGT. The CDR3 protein is CASSVGGGAAQFF. The CDR3 DNA reads as TGTGCCAGCAGTGTTGGCGGGGGCGCCGCGCAGTTCTTC.

This clonotype appeared a few times. The gene calls are TRBV10-3 and TRBJ2-7; TRBD2 matches at 13 bases. V was pared by 7 bases and J by 7 bases, with 13 bases of the junction left unmatched. There are 16 residues in the CDR3. Germline CDR1 and CDR2: ENHRY and SYGVKD. The CDR3 here is CAITRLAGGTPGEQYV. Written as DNA, the CDR3 is TGTGCCATCACTCGACTAGCGGGGGGAACCCCGGGGGAGCAGTACGTC.

Only a few counts were recorded for this clonotype. The J gene is TRBJ2-7, the V gene TRBV6-1, with TRBD1 matching over 7 bases. After removal of 1 base from V and 3 bases from J, the junction contained 9 bases not matched to a gene. Germline assignment: CDR1 MNHNS and CDR2 SASEGT. CDR3 length equals 16 residues. The CDR3 DNA sequence: TGTGCCAGCAGTGAAGACCGGGACAGTAGATACTACGAGCAGTACTTC. Protein product: CASSEDRDSRYYEQYF.

The sample holds a few counts of this clonotype. This chain links TRBV27 with TRBJ1-2; D is possibly TRBD1 (5 bases). The germline V and J ends were trimmed by 5 bases and 5 bases, with 15 bases remaining between them. This CDR3 has 14 amino acids. Germline assignment: CDR1 MNHEY and CDR2 SMNVEV (reference sequence). The CDR3 coding sequence is TGTGCCAGCAGTCCATCAGGGATTTCGTATGGCTACACCTTC. It specifies CASSPSGISYGYTF.

The chain uses TRBV23-1 and TRBJ2-7, with 9 bases aligning to TRBD1. TRBV23-1 is an ORF for which the function is uncertain. This CDR3 has 16 amino acids. Trimming took 3 bases from V and 4 from J; bases not matched to a gene: 10. CDR3 nucleotide sequence: TGCGCCAGCAGTCAGCCGCCGGGACAGGGTTCGTACGAGCAGTACTTC. Protein sequence: CASSQPPGQGSYEQYF.

The chain employs TRBV5-1 and TRBJ1-4; 8 bases map to TRBD1. The CDR3 is 15 amino acids. The germline V gene encodes CDR1 SGHRS and CDR2 YFSETQ. V lost 2 bases, J lost 7 bases, and 7 bases stayed unmatched. The CDR3 here is CASSFGTGGPEKLFF. The CDR3 nucleotides are TGCGCCAGCAGCTTTGGGACAGGTGGCCCTGAAAAACTGTTTTTT.

The genes are TRBV7-3 and TRBJ1-5; 7 nucleotides line up with TRBD1. CDR3 length: 13 amino acids. V lost 8 bases and J lost 11; bases outside the gene matches: 12. The V gene's germline CDR1 is SGHTA and CDR2 FQGTGA. The CDR3 DNA sequence: TGTGCCAGCGGTACAGGGGCGCTGGGGGCCCAGCATTTT. Translation: CASGTGALGAQHF.

This clonotype has ten or more counts. The V and J genes are TRBV12-3 or TRBV12-4 and TRBJ2-7; the match to TRBD1 covers 11 bases. The CDR3 extends over 14 amino acids. V was clipped by 4 bases and J by 3 bases; unmatched bases: 2. CDR3 nucleotides: TGTGCCAGCAGTTCGGGGACAGGGGGCTACGAGCAGTACTTC. This encodes CASSSGTGGYEQYF.

There are a few counts of this clonotype. This chain links TRBV7-6 with TRBJ2-3; D gene ambiguous. The CDR3 consists of 14 residues. Germline values: CDR1 SGHVS, CDR2 FNYEAQ. The V end was cut by 5 bases, the J end by 2 bases, with 11 bases between. In nucleotides, the CDR3 is TGTGCCAGCAGCCCCAACCCTTACACAGATACGCAGTATTTT. Residues: CASSPNPYTDTQYF. The full variable domain, rest sourced from reference TRBV7-6 and TRBJ2-3, is GAGVSQSPRYKVTKRGQDVALRCDPISGHVSLYWYRQALGQGPEFLTYFNYEAQQDKSGLPNDRFSAERPEGSISTLTIQRTEQRDSAMYRCASSPNPYTDTQYFGPGTRLTVL.

There are many counts of this clonotype. This chain links TRBV29-1 with TRBJ2-1, with D tentatively TRBD2 (6 bases). CDR3 length equals 14 residues. Germline V gives CDR1 SQVTM, CDR2 ANQGSEA. V dropped 1 base and J dropped 3 bases, with 10 bases sitting between them. DNA for the CDR3: TGCAGCGTTGAAGTAGGAGGGAACTACAATGAGCAGTTCTTC. Protein product: CSVEVGGNYNEQFF.

This clonotype was observed a handful of times. The chain carries TRBV27 and TRBJ1-5; D ambiguous. The CDR3 spans 17 residues. Trimming cost V 5 bases and J 0 bases, with 17 bases left between them. Germline assignment: CDR1 MNHEY and CDR2 SMNVEV (reference sequence). The CDR3 bases are TGTGCCAGCAGTCTAATCTCATCCTTATATAGCAATCAGCCCCAGCATTTT. Its translation is CASSLISSLYSNQPQHF.

The rearrangement links TRBV29-1 to TRBJ2-1, with TRBD1 identical over 7 bases. CDR3 length: 14 amino acids. Germline loops: CDR1 SQVTM, CDR2 ANQGSEA. Trimming removed 5 bases from V and 5 bases from J; junction bases left unmatched: 9. The CDR3 loop is CSVLGPGGHNEQFF. DNA for the CDR3: TGCAGCGTTCTCGGGCCAGGGGGTCACAATGAGCAGTTCTTC.